Described below is a single T cell receptor (beta chain) sequence and its context. The data originate from a study of shared clonotypes between healthy human individuals. The ends were cut back, 3 bases at V and 7 bases at J, with 16 bases in the middle. This CDR3 contains 15 residues. CDR1 and CDR2 (germline): MDHEN, SYDVKM. Clones were read by immunoSEQ multiplex PCR, and TCRdb kept only the in-frame ones, dropping some. The sample has 490,000 or so clones, about three quarters seen once. Sample: PBMCs. This clonotype was obtained from a woman in her thirties or forties in good health. Some clones in this sample may be carry-over from other donors' samples. The rearrangement uses TRBV28 and TRBJ2-1; D is ambiguous. CDR3 DNA sequence: TGTGCCAGCAGTTTTCTGGAGTGGGCTCATAATGAGCAGTTCTTC. This gives the protein CASSFLEWAHNEQFF. The complete variable domain, with remaining parts taken from reference TRBV28 and TRBJ2-1, reads DVKVTQSSRYLVKRTGEKVFLECVQDMDHENMFWYRQDPGLGLRLIYFSYDVKMKEKGDIPEGYSVSREKKERFSLILESASTNQTSMYLCASSFLEWAHNEQFFGPGTRLTVL.